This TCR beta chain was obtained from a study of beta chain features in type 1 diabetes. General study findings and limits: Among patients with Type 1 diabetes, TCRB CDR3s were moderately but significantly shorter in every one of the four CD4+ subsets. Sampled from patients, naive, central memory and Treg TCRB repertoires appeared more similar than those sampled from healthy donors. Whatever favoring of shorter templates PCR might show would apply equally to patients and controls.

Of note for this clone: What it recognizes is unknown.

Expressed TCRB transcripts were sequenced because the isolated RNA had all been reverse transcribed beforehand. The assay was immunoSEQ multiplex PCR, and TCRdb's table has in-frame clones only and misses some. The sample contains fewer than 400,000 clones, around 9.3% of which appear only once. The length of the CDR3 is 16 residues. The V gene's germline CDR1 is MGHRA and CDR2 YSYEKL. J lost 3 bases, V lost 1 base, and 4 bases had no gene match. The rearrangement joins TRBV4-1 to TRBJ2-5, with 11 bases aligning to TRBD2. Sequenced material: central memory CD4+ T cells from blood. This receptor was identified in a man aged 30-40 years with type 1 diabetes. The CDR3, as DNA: TGCGCCAGCAGCCAAGGTAGCGGGGGGGGAGAAGAGACCCAGTACTTC. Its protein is CASSQGSGGGEETQYF.